The 11 T cell receptor beta chains in this list originate from one sample, sequenced in a study of T cell responses to AZD1222 COVID-19 vaccine. TCRdb keeps only in-frame clones here, not all; method: immunoSEQ multiplex PCR. The sample has approximately 76,000 clones; roughly 82% are singletons. The source was peripheral blood, collected on day 0 of AZD1222 vaccination. The receptor source for this set is an adult in good health.

This clone appeared a single time. The CDR3 loop is CATSRANRGGEETQYF. CDR3 DNA: TGTGCCACCAGCAGAGCCAATCGGGGAGGGGAAGAGACCCAGTACTTC. The chain is built from TRBV15 and TRBJ2-5, with TRBD2 identical over 7 bases. V shed 1 base, J shed 3 bases, and the junction held 8 bases outside the gene matches. The CDR3 totals 16 residues. Germline V gives CDR1 LNHNV, CDR2 YYDKDF (reference sequence).

The chain is built from TRBV24-1 and TRBJ1-6; 11 bases are shared with TRBD1. The CDR3 runs 14 residues. Germline loops: CDR1 KGHDR, CDR2 SFDVKD. V lost 9 bases, J lost 6 bases, and 3 bases stayed unmatched. In nucleotides, the CDR3 is TGTGCCACCGGACAGGGGGCGCGTAATTCACCCCTCCACTTT. This encodes CATGQGARNSPLHF.

This chain joins TRBV29-1 and TRBJ1-1, with D possibly TRBD1 on 5 matching bases. The CDR3 consists of 14 residues. Trimming took 0 bases from V and 1 from J, leaving 9 bases between them. Germline V lookup: CDR1 SQVTM, CDR2 ANQGSEA. The CDR3 region has the DNA TGCAGCGTTGAAGAGGGGGAAAAGAACACTGAAGCTTTCTTT. It translates to CSVEEGEKNTEAFF. Supplemented by reference TRBV29-1 and TRBJ1-1, the full variable domain reads SAVISQKPSRDICQRGTSLTIQCQVDSQVTMMFWYRQQPGQSLTLIATANQGSEATYESGFVIDKFPISRPNLTFSTLTVSNMSPEDSSIYLCSVEEGEKNTEAFFGQGTRLTVV.

The CDR3 coding sequence is TGCGCCAGCAGCCAAGGGTTCGGGACAGGGAATGAAAAACTGTTTTTT. This encodes CASSQGFGTGNEKLFF. V usage is TRBV4-1 and J usage is TRBJ1-4; 9 nucleotides match TRBD1. Germline CDR1 is MGHRA and CDR2 is YSYEKL. J lost 5 bases, V lost 1 base, and 5 bases had no gene match. The CDR3 has 16 residues.

The chain is built from TRBV2 and TRBJ1-5, with TRBD1 matching over 9 bases. The CDR3 length is 15 residues. The V segment lost 7 bases and the J segment 3 bases; nucleotides outside the gene matches: 7. Germline V gene lookup returns CDR1 SNHLY and CDR2 FYNNEI. The CDR3 region has the DNA TGTGCCAGCACACAGGGGGCGATTCCCAATCAGCCCCAGCATTTT. Translating it yields CASTQGAIPNQPQHF.

This clone was seen more than once but under ten times. This chain joins TRBV11-2 and TRBJ2-2, with TRBD1 matching over 9 bases. The CDR3 spans 15 residues. J was trimmed by 4 bases and V by 2 bases; bases with no gene match: 2. The germline gives CDR1 SGHAT, CDR2 FQNNGV. The CDR3 coding sequence is TGTGCCAGCAGCTTAAGGGACAGGGCCACCGGGGAGCTGTTTTTT. Translating gives CASSLRDRATGELFF.

This clone was found a few times. CDR3 sequence (DNA): TGTGCTAGTGGTTTTATTCGAGACAGGTCCTACGAGCAGTACTTC. Residues: CASGFIRDRSYEQYF. The rearrangement uses TRBV12-5 and TRBJ2-7, with D tentatively TRBD1 (6 bases). Trimming shortened V by 3 bases and J by 1 base, and 13 bases separated the two germline ends. Germline assignment: CDR1 LGHNT and CDR2 FRNRAP. The CDR3 has 15 residues. Full variable domain (remainder filled in from reference TRBV12-5 and TRBJ2-7): DARVTQTPRHKVTEMGQEVTMRCQPILGHNTVFWYRQTMMQGLELLAYFRNRAPLDDSGMPKDRFSAEMPDATLATLKIQPSEPRDSAVYFCASGFIRDRSYEQYFGPGTRLTVT.

The chain employs TRBV2 and TRBJ1-2; no firm D call. Germline V gene sequence: CDR1 SNHLY, CDR2 FYNNEI. CDR3 length equals 14 residues. V was cut by 10 bases and J by 4 bases, with 19 bases left in between. The CDR3 DNA is TGTGCCACCCGGCCTAGGGCGGGTGGCTATGGCTACACCTTC. It is translated as CATRPRAGGYGYTF.

The chain uses TRBV7-9 and TRBJ2-1, with D uncertain. Between the trimmed V and J ends, which lost 3 bases and 3 bases, there was a span of 9 bases. The CDR3 loop spans 14 amino acids. The germline gives CDR1 SEHNR, CDR2 FQNEAQ (reference sequence). The CDR3 nucleotides read TGTGCCAGCAGCTTCGTGAGACACTACAATGAGCAGTTCTTC. It encodes CASSFVRHYNEQFF.

The chain couples TRBV6-5 to TRBJ1-6; D gene ambiguous. This CDR3 contains 16 residues. V gave up 0 bases and J gave up 9 bases, with 15 bases separating them. Germline lookup yields CDR1 MNHEY and CDR2 SVGAGI. CDR3 sequence: CASSYSREGEGSPLHF. Written as DNA, the CDR3 is TGTGCCAGCAGTTACTCGAGGGAGGGAGAAGGTTCACCCCTCCACTTT.

V is TRBV6-2 or TRBV6-3 and J is TRBJ2-7; 10 nucleotides align to TRBD1. Germline V gene data show CDR1 as MNHEY and CDR2 as SVGEGT. The CDR3 is 16 amino acids. After removal of 2 bases from V and 7 bases from J, the junction contained 11 bases not matched to a gene. This chain's CDR3 is CASSYNYRDRGEEQYF. DNA for the CDR3: TGTGCCAGCAGTTACAACTACCGGGACAGGGGCGAAGAGCAGTACTTC.